This entry features one TCR beta chain sequence. Its specificity is unknown. These data belong to a study of T cells in Graves' hyperthyroidism and ophthalmopathy. Study findings and constraints: Stable hyperthyroidism and ophthalmopathy were separated using 13 V-J signatures.

Criteria for exclusion of patients were uncontrolled infection, other autoimmune disease, pregnancy or lactation. Template material for amplifying TCR beta CDR3 regions consisted of RNA transcripts. The HTBI set primed first-round TCR CDR3 RT-PCR. In TCRdb, the multiplex PCR reads were re-called with MiXCR into one record per CDR3 protein. The sample has approximately 700,000 distinct CDR3 sequences, 45% seen once. The ends were cut back, 5 bases at V and 2 bases at J, with 10 bases in the middle. The CDR3 contains 14 residues. CDR1 is SNHLY and CDR2 is FYNNEI in the germline V gene. This receptor was identified in an adult man with Graves' disease, either hyperthyroidism or ophthalmopathy (not recorded which). The sample was peripheral blood or thyroid tissue (not recorded which). The chain is built from TRBV2 and TRBJ1-5; D call uncertain. The CDR3 DNA follows: TGTGCCAGCAGTTTGTTCGCTCGCAATCAGCCCCAGCATTTT. This codes for CASSLFARNQPQHF. The whole variable domain, filled in from reference TRBV2 and TRBJ1-5, reads EPEVTQTPSHQVTQMGQEVILRCVPISNHLYFYWYRQILGQKVEFLVSFYNNEISEKSEIFDDQFSVERPDGSNFTLKIRSTKLEDSAMYFCASSLFARNQPQHFGDGTRLSIL.